This T cell receptor beta chain came from a study of metastatic and nonmetastatic thyroid tumors. Study in general: For malignant and benign thyroid patients, tumor or nodule tissue and blood were the sources whose repertoires were compared. General study results and limits: Within blood and tumor, benign nodules reportedly had significantly lower TCR beta diversity than malignant thyroid tumors did.

As originally analysed: Variation in CDR3 across clinicopathological groups served as the basis for constructing a distant-metastasis classifier in papillary thyroid cancer. TCRdb re-called clones from the PCR reads using MiXCR. TCRdb, not the authors, supplied the V and J calls. The sample carries tens of thousands of clones, about 21% recorded once. Every patient underwent thyroid surgery untreated. In this sample, this clone turned up a few times. Its antigen is not known. The origin of this receptor is a male donor with papillary thyroid cancer or a benign thyroid nodule (not recorded which). Some clones in this sample may be carry-over from other donors' samples. The sample taken for sequencing was blood.

Here the CDR3 DNA reads TGTGCCAGCAGCCACTTGGGGACAGGGGGCTTGAGGGAGCAGTACTTC. As protein: CASSHLGTGGLREQYF. The rearrangement links TRBV6-1 to TRBJ2-7; 12 nucleotides line up with TRBD1. The CDR3 contains 16 residues. Germline V gene data show CDR1 as MNHNS and CDR2 as SASEGT. V lost 6 bases, J lost 7 bases, and 13 bases stayed unmatched.